The rows below give T cell receptor beta chains drawn from one sample of a study of siplizumab effects on memory and regulatory T cells. Sequenced by immunoSEQ multiplex PCR; TCRdb stores in-frame clones only, minus some. The table has 110,000 or so clones, 92% seen once; the top ten hold more than 0.65%. The sequenced material came from Tregs sorted from blood. These receptors were obtained from a human donor in good health. CDR3s include the opening cysteine and the closing phenylalanine or tryptophan. The order of the fields is clone size, D gene, J gene, V gene, CDR3 protein, CDR3 DNA. The D gene is left open where the match is weak. Not every row has a clone size; where given, it reads once, few, many or a size class.

>once|NA|TRBJ1-2|TRBV6-5
CASSYRTGSGDYGYTF
TGTGCCAGCAGTTACCGTACGGGGTCGGGAGACTATGGCTACACCTTC
>once|TRBD2|TRBJ2-7|TRBV6-5
CASSYSTGGPYEQYF
TGTGCCAGCAGTTACTCGACGGGAGGGCCCTACGAGCAGTACTTC
>NA|TRBD2|TRBJ2-1|TRBV18
CASSPPGLAAYNEQFF
TGTGCCAGCTCACCACCCGGACTAGCGGCCTACAATGAGCAGTTCTTC
>NA|NA|TRBJ2-5|TRBV5-1
CASSLVRGLYQETQYF
TGCGCCAGCAGCTTGGTCCGGGGTCTGTACCAAGAGACCCAGTACTTC
>NA|NA|TRBJ2-1|TRBV18
CASSPFNEQFF
TGTGCCAGCTCACCATTTAATGAGCAGTTCTTC
>NA|NA|TRBJ2-2|TRBV18
CASSPQQGSNTGELFF
TGTGCCAGCTCACCCCAGCAGGGGAGTAACACCGGGGAGCTGTTTTTT
>NA|TRBD1|TRBJ2-1|TRBV11-2
CASSPQGVGYNEQFF
TGTGCCAGCAGCCCCCAGGGGGTGGGCTACAATGAGCAGTTCTTC
>NA|TRBD2|TRBJ2-5|TRBV19
CASSINSGRAFETQYF
TGTGCCAGTAGTATCAATAGCGGGAGGGCCTTTGAGACCCAGTACTTC
>NA|NA|TRBJ1-4|TRBV5-8
CASSWDGSNEKLFF
TGTGCCAGCAGCTGGGACGGTTCTAATGAAAAACTGTTTTTT
>once|NA|TRBJ2-1|TRBV5-4
CASSGQRAESNEQFF
TGTGCCAGCAGCGGGCAACGGGCTGAGTCCAATGAGCAGTTCTTC
>NA|NA|TRBJ1-1|TRBV9
CASSVNRETAAFF
TGTGCCAGCAGCGTTAACAGGGAGACCGCGGCTTTCTTT
>NA|NA|TRBJ1-3|TRBV5-1
CASSPGTAGNTIYF
TGCGCCAGCAGCCCTGGGACGGCTGGAAACACCATATATTTT
>NA|NA|TRBJ2-7|TRBV18
CASSPTVDYEQYF
TGTGCCAGCTCACCGACAGTGGACTACGAGCAGTACTTC
>NA|NA|TRBJ1-2|TRBV5-1
CASSYRVDNYGYTF
TGCGCCAGCAGCTACAGGGTGGATAACTATGGCTACACCTTC
>NA|NA|TRBJ2-2|TRBV29-1
CSAGQGPGELFF
TGCAGCGCCGGCCAGGGCCCCGGGGAGCTGTTTTTT
>NA|NA|TRBJ1-5|TRBV6-6
CASRPPGSNQPQHF
TGTGCCAGCAGGCCACCAGGAAGCAATCAGCCCCAGCATTTT
>NA|NA|TRBJ1-2|TRBV9
CASGGTPGLGGYTF
TGTGCCAGCGGGGGGACCCCAGGGCTGGGGGGCTACACCTTC
>once|TRBD1|TRBJ1-1|TRBV2
CASRQGWGTEAFF
TGTGCCAGCAGACAGGGGTGGGGGACTGAAGCTTTCTTT
>NA|NA|TRBJ1-3|TRBV5-6
CASSLEGPGNTIYF
TGTGCCAGCAGCTTGGAGGGACCTGGAAACACCATATATTTT
>NA|NA|TRBJ1-2|TRBV9
CASGRQGNNGYTF
TGTGCCAGCGGCCGGCAGGGAAACAATGGCTACACCTTC
>NA|NA|TRBJ2-1|TRBV7-9
CASSSRVLRYRNEQFF
TGTGCCAGCAGCTCCAGGGTTTTACGGTACAGGAATGAGCAGTTCTTC
>NA|TRBD2|TRBJ2-5|TRBV18
CASSPRGGETQYF
TGTGCCAGCTCACCACGCGGGGGAGAGACCCAGTACTTC
>NA|NA|TRBJ2-1|TRBV5-1
CASSLDPSRQFF
TGCGCCAGCAGCTTGGACCCCTCGAGGCAGTTCTTC
>NA|NA|TRBJ2-7|TRBV7-6
CASSLRTGPTSYEQYF
TGTGCCAGCAGTTTACGTACGGGACCCACCTCCTACGAGCAGTACTTC
>NA|NA|TRBJ2-7|TRBV7-2
CASSQTGTSYEQYF
TGTGCCAGCAGCCAAACCGGGACAAGCTACGAGCAGTACTTC
>NA|NA|TRBJ1-5|TRBV4-1
CASSPARDFRQPQHF
TGCGCCAGCAGCCCAGCCCGGGACTTCAGGCAGCCCCAGCATTTT
>NA|NA|TRBJ2-1|TRBV30
CAFGELYNEQFF
TGTGCCTTTGGCGAACTCTACAATGAGCAGTTCTTC
>NA|TRBD1|TRBJ2-6|TRBV18
CASSLLQGNIVSGANVLTF
TGTGCCAGCTCACTCTTACAGGGGAATATTGTCTCTGGGGCCAACGTCCTGACTTTC
>NA|NA|TRBJ2-1|TRBV6-5
CASSYSSLGDNEQFF
TGTGCCAGCAGTTACTCGAGTTTGGGAGACAATGAGCAGTTCTTC
>NA|NA|TRBJ2-5|TRBV19
CASSPPGKETQYF
TGTGCCAGTAGTCCCCCAGGGAAAGAGACCCAGTACTTC
>NA|NA|TRBJ2-5|TRBV5-6
CASSFVGIQETQYF
TGTGCCAGCAGCTTTGTGGGGATCCAAGAGACCCAGTACTTC
>NA|TRBD2|TRBJ2-3|TRBV5-1
CASSLGLAGDTDTQYF
TGCGCCAGCAGCTTAGGACTAGCGGGAGACACAGATACGCAGTATTTT
>NA|NA|TRBJ2-1|TRBV20-1
CSAPTPVPLF
TGCAGTGCTCCTACTCCTGTCCCACTCTTC
>NA|NA|TRBJ2-2|TRBV9
CASSGGPGGSTGELFF
TGTGCCAGCAGCGGGGGGCCGGGAGGAAGTACCGGGGAGCTGTTTTTT
>NA|NA|TRBJ2-5|TRBV11-1
CASSLGPPGGQETQYF
TGTGCCAGCAGCTTGGGGCCACCTGGGGGGCAAGAGACCCAGTACTTC
>NA|TRBD1|TRBJ2-1|TRBV5-1
CASSRDRGIDEQFF
TGCGCCAGCTCCCGAGACAGGGGAATCGATGAGCAGTTCTTC
>NA|TRBD1|TRBJ2-7|TRBV5-4
CASSPGQGRSHEQYF
TGTGCCAGCAGCCCGGGACAGGGCCGTTCCCACGAGCAGTACTTC
>NA|NA|TRBJ2-6|TRBV11-1
CASSPMQAASSGANVLTF
TGTGCCAGCAGCCCCATGCAGGCCGCCTCCTCTGGGGCCAACGTCCTGACTTTC
>NA|NA|TRBJ1-2|TRBV6-5
CASSYRDGYGYTF
TGTGCCAGCTCATATCGGGACGGCTATGGCTACACCTTC
>NA|TRBD1|TRBJ1-1|TRBV5-1
CASSTDRGNTEAFF
TGCGCCAGCAGTACGGACAGGGGGAACACTGAAGCTTTCTTT
>NA|NA|TRBJ1-1|TRBV6-6
CASSYLVPGRHTEAFF
TGTGCCAGCAGTTACTTGGTCCCGGGACGCCACACTGAAGCTTTCTTT
>NA|NA|TRBJ1-5|TRBV18
CASSPLPPRATNQPQHF
TGTGCCAGCTCACCACTTCCTCCCCGGGCCACTAATCAGCCCCAGCATTTT
>NA|NA|TRBJ2-3|TRBV7-6
CASSFTPAGDTQYF
TGTGCCAGCAGCTTTACCCCCGCGGGAGATACGCAGTATTTT
>NA|NA|TRBJ2-3|TRBV18
CASSPQGPGGTDTQYF
TGTGCCAGCTCTCCTCAAGGGCCAGGCGGGACAGATACGCAGTATTTT
>NA|NA|TRBJ2-4|TRBV5-6
CASSLGRAGAKNIQYF
TGTGCCAGCAGCTTGGGACGGGCTGGGGCCAAAAACATTCAGTACTTC